Listed here is a single T cell receptor (beta chain). Looked up from germline, CDR1 is MNHEY and CDR2 is SVGAGI. The CDR3 consists of 13 residues. Trimming removed 7 bases at V and 4 bases at J, with 13 bases between. The data derive from a study of Ad26.COV2.S vaccination and SARS-CoV-2 variants. Looking at the study overall: Sample donor was a member of the COV1001 Ad26.COV2.S trial arm.

Assay: immunoSEQ multiplex PCR; the TCRdb copy retains only in-frame clones and omits some. Of more than 300,000 clones in the sample, around four fifths are singletons; the top ten hold approximately 2%. The sample's treatment: roughly 18 received Ad26.COV2.S at low or high dose, single or two shots; roughly five received placebo; per-sample allocation not given. Samples came from day 63 after the first vaccine or placebo injection. The source is a person aged 18-65 years who received the Ad26.COV2.S COVID-19 vaccine or a placebo. The genes are TRBV6-5 and TRBJ1-2; a possible D gene is TRBD1 (5 bases). The sequencing here drew on peripheral blood, taken in a trial of Ad26.COV2.S vaccine versus placebo. CDR3 in DNA: TGTGCCAGCATCCGGGGCAGTGGCTATGGCTACACCTTC. This sequence encodes CASIRGSGYGYTF.